This T cell receptor beta chain was profiled in a study of early stage breast cancer tumors. V gave up 3 bases and J gave up 5 bases; unmatched junction bases: 7. The CDR3 is 14 residues long. Germline CDR1 reads KGHSH; CDR2 reads LQKENI. This clone was counted once. The assay was immunoSEQ multiplex PCR, and TCRdb's table has in-frame clones only and misses some. The sample shows 25,000 to 35,000 clones, less than 85% of them seen only once. The sequenced sample consisted of blood. This sequence originates from a person between 60 and 69 years old with breast cancer. V gene TRBV18 combines with J gene TRBJ2-7; 7 bases align to TRBD1. CDR3 DNA sequence: TGTGCCAGCTCACCGACAGGGATCGACCACGAGCAGTACTTC. As protein: CASSPTGIDHEQYF.